This passage covers 24 T cell receptor beta chains from one sample sequenced in a study of cytomegalovirus exposure and HLA in healthy donors. This table comes from immunoSEQ multiplex PCR, and its TCRdb copy is limited to in-frame clones, with some not included. The table includes over 150,000 clones, 85% detected once. Material: PBMCs. All receptors come from a man younger than 30 in good health and CMV-seropositive.

The chain uses TRBV4-1 and TRBJ2-7, with TRBD2 matching over 11 bases. Germline trimming cut 4 bases from V and 4 bases from J; bases unmatched to any gene: 3. The CDR3 runs to 14 residues. Germline V gene sequence: CDR1 MGHRA, CDR2 YSYEKL. CDR3 protein: CASSPGTSGYEQYF. CDR3 nucleotides: TGCGCCAGCAGCCCCGGGACTAGCGGTTACGAGCAGTACTTC.

The V call is TRBV28, the J call TRBJ2-3; D possibly corresponds to TRBD2 (5 bases). The germline gives CDR1 MDHEN, CDR2 SYDVKM. The CDR3 is 14 amino acids. V was pared by 3 bases and J by 3 bases, with 10 bases between. The CDR3 bases are TGTGCCAGCAGTTTTAGAAGGAGGACAGATACGCAGTATTTT. This sequence encodes CASSFRRRTDTQYF.

The J gene is TRBJ2-7, the V gene TRBV4-1; no clear D gene. The CDR3 has 11 residues. Per germline, CDR1 MGHRA and CDR2 YSYEKL. Trimming removed 1 base at V and 4 bases at J, with 2 bases between. The chain's CDR3 is CASSQAYEQYF. CDR3 nucleotides: TGCGCCAGCAGCCAAGCATACGAGCAGTACTTC.

The gene calls are TRBV5-1 and TRBJ1-2; 8 bases match TRBD1. The CDR3 consists of 14 residues. The germline V gene encodes CDR1 SGHRS and CDR2 YFSETQ. Trimming removed 4 bases from V and 0 bases from J; junction bases left unmatched: 2. The DNA for the CDR3 is TGCGCCAGCAGCACGGGACAGGCTAACTATGGCTACACCTTC. The encoded protein is CASSTGQANYGYTF. Full variable domain (missing parts from reference TRBV5-1 and TRBJ1-2): KAGVTQTPRYLIKTRGQQVTLSCSPISGHRSVSWYQQTPGQGLQFLFEYFSETQRNKGNFPGRFSGRQFSNSRSEMNVSTLELGDSALYLCASSTGQANYGYTFGSGTRLTVV.

The rearrangement uses TRBV5-1 and TRBJ2-2; 8 bases map to TRBD1. The CDR3 sequence is 16 residues long. Germline V gene lookup returns CDR1 SGHRS and CDR2 YFSETQ. V shed 5 bases, J shed 2 bases, and the junction held 8 bases outside the gene matches. Written as DNA, the CDR3 is TGCGCCAGCAGGCCAGGGGGCCCAGGAAACACCGGGGAGCTGTTTTTT. As protein: CASRPGGPGNTGELFF.

CDR3 sequence reads: CASSAGFGNQPQHF. The CDR3 nucleotides are TGTGCCAGCAGTGCAGGGTTTGGCAATCAGCCCCAGCATTTT. The chain couples TRBV2 to TRBJ1-5; D is possibly TRBD1 (5 bases). CDR1 is SNHLY, CDR2 FYNNEI, per germline. The CDR3 totals 14 residues. The V end lost 4 bases, the J end lost 2 bases, and 9 bases lay between the germline ends. The full variable domain, with the rest looked up from reference TRBV2 and TRBJ1-5, is EPEVTQTPSHQVTQMGQEVILRCVPISNHLYFYWYRQILGQKVEFLVSFYNNEISEKSEIFDDQFSVERPDGSNFTLKIRSTKLEDSAMYFCASSAGFGNQPQHFGDGTRLSIL.

A single count supports this clone. The same CDR3 also results from other DNA sequences found in this sample. This chain links TRBV5-1 with TRBJ1-1; D gene uncertain. V was pared by 5 bases and J by 1 base, with 15 bases between. Germline V CDR1 and CDR2: SGHRS, YFSETQ. The CDR3 spans 15 residues. CDR3 nucleotide sequence: TGCGCCAGCAGTCTCGACGGTTCTAGGAACACTGAAGCTTTCTTT. Translation: CASSLDGSRNTEAFF. Combining the CDR3 with reference TRBV5-1 and TRBJ1-1 gives the whole variable domain KAGVTQTPRYLIKTRGQQVTLSCSPISGHRSVSWYQQTPGQGLQFLFEYFSETQRNKGNFPGRFSGRQFSNSRSEMNVSTLELGDSALYLCASSLDGSRNTEAFFGQGTRLTVV.

The genes are TRBV28 and TRBJ1-2, with D possibly being TRBD1 (6 bases). Germline-derived CDR1 and CDR2 are MDHEN and SYDVKM. CDR3 length: 11 amino acids. Between the trimmed V and J ends, which lost 10 bases and 5 bases, there was a span of 11 bases. CDR3 coding DNA: TGTGCCACTATGAGGGGGTATGGCTACACCTTC. The encoded protein is CATMRGYGYTF.

CDR3 nucleotides: TGTGCCAGCAGCCAAGATCCATACAGGGACTCTGGAAACACCATATATTTT. This translates into CASSQDPYRDSGNTIYF. The chain joins TRBV4-2 to TRBJ1-3; TRBD1 is a possible D gene (6 bases). The CDR3 loop spans 17 amino acids. Trimming shortened V by 0 bases and J by 0 bases, and 12 bases separated the two germline ends. Per the germline V gene, CDR1 is LGHNA and CDR2 is YNFKEQ.

The V gene is TRBV27, the J gene TRBJ1-2, with 9 bases that match TRBD1. Trimming removed 6 bases from V and 1 base from J; junction bases left unmatched: 12. This CDR3 comprises 17 residues. Germline V gene lookup returns CDR1 MNHEY and CDR2 SMNVEV (reference sequence). CDR3 DNA: TGTGCCAGCAGACACACCCAAACAGGGGGCCTTAACTATGGCTACACCTTC. Amino acid sequence: CASRHTQTGGLNYGYTF.

This chain uses TRBV28 with TRBJ1-2; no firm D call. This CDR3 is 13 amino acids long. Trimming removed 6 bases from V and 5 bases from J, with 13 bases in between. CDR1 is MDHEN, CDR2 SYDVKM, per germline. CDR3 sequence (DNA): TGTGCCAGCAGCCCCCCGTCGGGTTATGGCTACACCTTC. As protein: CASSPPSGYGYTF.

The sample holds one count of this clone. V and J are TRBV4-1 and TRBJ2-4; D is perhaps TRBD1 (6 bases). Germline V CDR1 and CDR2: MGHRA, YSYEKL. V was shortened by 1 base and J by 7 bases, with 20 bases between the two germline ends. The CDR3 has 17 residues. The CDR3 sequence: CASSQGILTGSSNIQYF. In nucleotides, the CDR3 is TGCGCCAGCAGCCAAGGAATCCTCACAGGGTCTTCGAACATTCAGTACTTC.

The rearrangement links TRBV11-2 to TRBJ1-2; D is possibly TRBD1 (6 bases). The CDR3 spans 15 residues. CDR1 is SGHAT, CDR2 FQNNGV, per germline. The V end lost 4 bases, the J end lost 6 bases, and 18 bases lay between the germline ends. The CDR3 region is CASSSHRDSSDGYTF. For the CDR3, the DNA is TGTGCCAGCAGCTCACACAGGGATTCCTCCGATGGCTACACCTTC. The entire variable domain, with the rest obtained from reference TRBV11-2 and TRBJ1-2, is as follows: EAGVAQSPRYKIIEKRQSVAFWCNPISGHATLYWYQQILGQGPKLLIQFQNNGVVDDSQLPKDRFSAERLKGVDSTLKIQPAKLEDSAVYLCASSSHRDSSDGYTFGSGTRLTVV.

This sequence joins TRBV5-5 and TRBJ2-7; 8 nucleotides match TRBD2. In germline, CDR1 is SGHKS, CDR2 YYEKEE (reference sequence). The CDR3 consists of 14 residues. Trimming removed 1 base from V and 5 bases from J; junction bases left unmatched: 5. The chain's CDR3 is CASSLQSGRDEQYF. The CDR3 DNA is TGTGCCAGCAGCTTGCAGAGCGGGAGAGACGAGCAGTACTTC.

CDR3: CASSRPGSYEQYF. DNA of the CDR3: TGCGCCAGCAGCCGCCCAGGATCCTACGAGCAGTACTTC. This chain links TRBV5-1 with TRBJ2-7; unclear D gene. The germline gives CDR1 SGHRS, CDR2 YFSETQ. There are 13 residues in the CDR3. Between the trimmed V and J ends, which lost 4 bases and 1 base, there was a span of 9 bases.

This sequence joins TRBV6-1 and TRBJ2-1; D is ambiguous. Germline CDR1 is MNHNS and CDR2 is SASEGT. Trimming took 7 bases from V and 4 from J, leaving 8 bases between them. The CDR3 sequence is 12 residues long. The CDR3: CASKRGYNEQFF. In DNA, the CDR3 is TGTGCCAGCAAGCGAGGATACAATGAGCAGTTCTTC.

The chain has TRBV21-1 and TRBJ1-5. TRBV21-1 is shown as a pseudogene. This CDR3 contains 12 residues. The CDR3 loop is CASSSLNQPQHF. CDR3 bases: TGTGCCAGCAGCAGCCTAAATCAGCCCCAGCATTTT.

The chain uses TRBV5-1 and TRBJ2-7; 11 bases line up with TRBD2. CDR3 length: 19 residues. After removal of 0 bases from V and 4 bases from J, the junction contained 15 bases not matched to a gene. CDR1 SGHRS and CDR2 YFSETQ come from the germline V gene. The CDR3 loop reads CASSLATSGSRGKAYEQYF. The CDR3 coding sequence is TGCGCCAGCAGCTTGGCCACTAGCGGGAGCAGAGGTAAGGCGTACGAGCAGTACTTC. Drawing the rest from reference TRBV5-1 and TRBJ2-7, the complete variable domain is KAGVTQTPRYLIKTRGQQVTLSCSPISGHRSVSWYQQTPGQGLQFLFEYFSETQRNKGNFPGRFSGRQFSNSRSEMNVSTLELGDSALYLCASSLATSGSRGKAYEQYFGPGTRLTVT.

The chain couples TRBV2 to TRBJ2-4; maybe TRBD2 (6 bases). The length of the CDR3 is 15 residues. V lost 11 bases to trimming and J lost 7 bases, with 24 bases between them. Per germline, CDR1 SNHLY and CDR2 FYNNEI. CDR3 bases: TGTGCCTGTGGAGGCGGGGCCCCCCCCTCGAACATTCAGTACTTC. This gives the protein CACGGGAPPSNIQYF.

The gene calls are TRBV2 and TRBJ2-5; no clear D gene. The V gene's germline CDR1 is SNHLY and CDR2 FYNNEI. CDR3 length: 15 residues. V was trimmed by 3 bases and J by 1 base, leaving 12 bases between them. CDR3 loop: CASSDTLASQETQYF. The CDR3 DNA reads as TGTGCCAGCAGTGATACCCTCGCCAGCCAAGAGACCCAGTACTTC.

This chain uses TRBV13 with TRBJ2-3; 7 positions match TRBD2. The J segment lost 2 bases and the V segment lost 7 bases, leaving 9 bases of the junction unmatched. The length of the CDR3 is 15 residues. The germline CDR1 and CDR2 sequences are PRHDT and FYEKMQ (reference sequence). CDR3 in DNA: TGTGCCAGCATCCAGCGGGGCAGGGACACAGATACGCAGTATTTT. Translation gives CASIQRGRDTDTQYF.

This clone was detected once. The V and J genes are TRBV5-6 and TRBJ2-1; D unresolved. Germline values: CDR1 SGHDT, CDR2 YYEEEE. The CDR3 consists of 11 residues. Trimming shortened V by 5 bases and J by 4 bases, and 4 bases separated the two germline ends. CDR3 loop: CASRQYNEQFF. As DNA, the CDR3 is TGTGCCAGCAGACAGTACAATGAGCAGTTCTTC.

The genes are TRBV5-1 and TRBJ2-5; 10 nucleotides line up with TRBD2. This CDR3 has 16 residues. V was pared by 4 bases and J by 2 bases, with 8 bases of the junction left unmatched. Germline V gene data show CDR1 as SGHRS and CDR2 as YFSETQ. CDR3 bases: TGCGCCAGCAGCCCAGCGGGGGGGCCGGGACAAGAGACCCAGTACTTC. This gives the protein CASSPAGGPGQETQYF.

The chain uses TRBV6-5 and TRBJ2-1; D is undetermined. The CDR3 consists of 13 residues. From germline, CDR1 is MNHEY and CDR2 SVGAGI. The ends were cut back, 5 bases at V and 2 bases at J, with 7 bases in the middle. This chain's CDR3 is CASSPGPYNEQFF. The CDR3 DNA sequence: TGTGCCAGCAGTCCTGGCCCCTACAATGAGCAGTTCTTC.